The 30 T cell receptor beta chains below come from one sample, sequenced in a study of cytomegalovirus exposure and HLA in healthy donors. The study ran its PCR with 60 Vbeta and 13 Jbeta primers. Profiled with immunoSEQ multiplex PCR; TCRdb holds only in-frame clones, not every one. Of around 220,000 clones in the sample, roughly 80% are singletons; the top ten hold roughly 0.22%. Source material: PBMCs. All receptors derive from a girl between 2 and 10 years old in good health and CMV-seronegative.

The chain joins TRBV6-5 to TRBJ2-7; 11 bases line up with TRBD2. CDR3 size: 14 residues. V was clipped by 5 bases and J by 5 bases; unmatched bases: 5. Germline V CDR1 and CDR2: MNHEY, SVGAGI. CDR3 sequence: CASSTSGSQNEQYF. CDR3 DNA sequence: TGTGCCAGCAGTACTAGCGGGAGCCAAAACGAGCAGTACTTC.

CDR3 sequence (DNA): TGTGCCAGTAGTGCGACAGGGGGCTATGGCTACACCTTC. Its protein product is CASSATGGYGYTF. This chain uses TRBV19 with TRBJ1-2; 9 bases align to TRBD1. The CDR3 has 13 residues. Germline trimming cut 5 bases from V and 4 bases from J; bases unmatched to any gene: 2. Germline CDR1 reads LNHDA; CDR2 reads SQIVND (reference sequence).

This clone was recorded a few times. The chain combines TRBV6-6 with TRBJ1-6, with a possible D match to TRBD1 (6 bases). V lost 2 bases and J 10 bases, leaving 15 bases between the germline ends. This CDR3 has 15 residues. The germline V gene encodes CDR1 MNHNY and CDR2 SVGAGI (reference sequence). CDR3 DNA: TGTGCCAGCAGTTACGACGGCCAGGGGACGTCACCCCTCCACTTT. Its translation: CASSYDGQGTSPLHF.

The chain employs TRBV7-6 and TRBJ2-7; a possible D gene is TRBD1 (6 bases). The CDR3 loop spans 14 amino acids. V lost 1 base and J 7 bases, leaving 14 bases between the germline ends. Germline V gives CDR1 SGHVS, CDR2 FNYEAQ. The CDR3 loop is CASSLGEQGSEQYF. For the CDR3, the DNA is TGTGCCAGCAGCTTAGGGGAACAGGGCTCAGAGCAGTACTTC.

This clone has only one observation. The chain recombines TRBV12-2 with TRBJ2-7; the listed D gene, TRBD2, was not tested against the DNA. TRBV12-2 is annotated as a pseudogene. The CDR3 contains 14 residues. The CDR3 loop reads CASRPADREGEQYF. The CDR3 DNA follows: TGTGCAAGTCGCCCCGCTGACCGGGAGGGCGAGCAGTACTTC.

The rearrangement uses TRBV13 and TRBJ1-1, with D hard to call. Trimming left V 0 bases short and J 4 bases short, with 9 bases between. CDR1 is PRHDT and CDR2 is FYEKMQ in the germline V gene (reference sequence). The CDR3 totals 14 residues. The DNA for the CDR3 is TGTGCCAGCAGCTTAGGACCGGGGAGCACTGAAGCTTTCTTT. Its translation: CASSLGPGSTEAFF. Drawing the rest from reference TRBV13 and TRBJ1-1, the complete variable domain is AAGVIQSPRHLIKEKRETATLKCYPIPRHDTVYWYQQGPGQDPQFLISFYEKMQSDKGSIPDRFSAQQFSDYHSELNMSSLELGDSALYFCASSLGPGSTEAFFGQGTRLTVV.

The V gene is TRBV6-6, the J gene TRBJ2-5; perhaps TRBD1 as D (5 bases). V was pared by 8 bases and J by 0 bases, with 19 bases between. Germline CDR1 reads MNHNY; CDR2 reads SVGAGI (reference sequence). The CDR3 has 16 amino acids. The chain's CDR3 is CASGEDGRVNQETQYF. In DNA, the CDR3 is TGTGCCAGCGGCGAGGACGGCAGGGTAAACCAAGAGACCCAGTACTTC.

The V and J genes are TRBV6-5 and TRBJ1-2; the D gene is possibly TRBD1 (5 bases). Germline V lookup: CDR1 MNHEY, CDR2 SVGAGI. V shed 11 bases and J shed 2 bases, with 12 bases lying between them. The CDR3 totals 12 residues. The CDR3 protein is CAGKDINYGYTF. In DNA, the CDR3 is TGTGCCGGTAAGGACATCAACTATGGCTACACCTTC.

The chain carries TRBV5-1 and TRBJ2-1; 7 nucleotides align to TRBD2. The CDR3 loop spans 16 amino acids. The V segment lost 4 bases and the J segment 6 bases; nucleotides outside the gene matches: 13. Germline CDR1 SGHRS, CDR2 YFSETQ. The CDR3 bases are TGCGCCAGCAGCCCGACTCACCGGGACTATGGCAATGAGCAGTTCTTC. Encoded protein: CASSPTHRDYGNEQFF. The full variable domain, rest sourced from reference TRBV5-1 and TRBJ2-1, is KAGVTQTPRYLIKTRGQQVTLSCSPISGHRSVSWYQQTPGQGLQFLFEYFSETQRNKGNFPGRFSGRQFSNSRSEMNVSTLELGDSALYLCASSPTHRDYGNEQFFGPGTRLTVL.

The chain carries TRBV18 and TRBJ2-7; possible D gene TRBD1, 5 bases. Trimming stripped 2 bases from V and 2 bases from J, with 7 bases between. CDR1 is KGHSH and CDR2 is LQKENI in the germline V gene. This CDR3 is built from 13 residues. CDR3 DNA sequence: TGTGCCAGCTCACCAGGACAAACCTACGAGCAGTACTTC. The encoded protein is CASSPGQTYEQYF.

The chain joins TRBV7-9 to TRBJ1-1, with D perhaps TRBD1 (6 bases). The CDR3 has 15 residues. Trimming took 4 bases from V and 11 from J, leaving 23 bases between them. CDR1 is SEHNR and CDR2 is FQNEAQ in the germline V gene (reference sequence). The CDR3 reads CASSSADGAGEGAFF. The CDR3 coding sequence is TGTGCCAGCAGCTCCGCGGATGGGGCAGGGGAGGGGGCTTTCTTT.

In its sample, this clone was seen once. The chain combines TRBV6-6 with TRBJ1-3, with 7 bases identical to TRBD1. CDR3 size: 14 residues. V lost 7 bases, J lost 4 bases, and 7 bases stayed unmatched. CDR1 is MNHNY and CDR2 is SVGAGI in the germline V gene (reference sequence). In nucleotides, the CDR3 is TGTGCCAGCACCCGAGACAGGGTAGGAAACACCATATATTTT. Amino acids: CASTRDRVGNTIYF.

The chain has TRBV4-1 and TRBJ1-1, with 7 bases that match TRBD1. This CDR3 is 15 amino acids long. The germline gives CDR1 MGHRA, CDR2 YSYEKL. The V segment lost 5 bases and the J segment 0 bases; nucleotides outside the gene matches: 6. CDR3 loop: CASSSRQGVNTEAFF. The CDR3 DNA reads as TGCGCCAGCAGCTCAAGACAGGGAGTGAACACTGAAGCTTTCTTT.

This clone was seen only a few times. The chain recombines TRBV9 with TRBJ2-5; TRBD1 matches at 7 bases. CDR1 is SGDLS, CDR2 YYNGEE, per germline. Trimming cost V 4 bases and J 0 bases; bases outside gene matches: 6. The CDR3 is 15 amino acids. The CDR3 spells CASSYTGVNQETQYF. The CDR3 DNA is TGTGCCAGCAGCTATACAGGGGTTAACCAAGAGACCCAGTACTTC.

In regard to this clone: The junction shows a germline mismatch at one end, possibly a read error. V gene TRBV11-2 combines with J gene TRBJ2-3; tentatively, D is TRBD1 (5 bases). The CDR3 totals 15 residues. The germline V gene encodes CDR1 SGHAT and CDR2 FQNNGV. CDR3: CASSLVIFGAEEIDF. The CDR3 DNA sequence: TGTGCCAGCAGCTTAGTTATTTTTGGGGCAGAAGAAATTGATTTT.

The chain joins TRBV6-4 to TRBJ2-6; tentative D call: TRBD1 (5 bases). Deletions cut 0 bases from V and 0 bases from J, with 12 bases between. From germline, CDR1 is MRHNA and CDR2 SNTAGT. The CDR3 runs 18 residues. As DNA, the CDR3 is TGTGCCAGCAGTGACTCCTGGGGCTCAAGCTCTGGGGCCAACGTCCTGACTTTC. This codes for CASSDSWGSSSGANVLTF.

The chain carries TRBV6-6 and TRBJ1-1; 9 positions match TRBD1. The germline CDR1 and CDR2 sequences are MNHNY and SVGAGI (reference sequence). This CDR3 region has 15 residues. The J segment lost 6 bases and the V segment lost 5 bases, leaving 10 bases of the junction unmatched. CDR3 protein: CASSGMTGGRAEAFF. The CDR3 nucleotides read TGTGCCAGCAGTGGCATGACAGGGGGTAGAGCTGAAGCTTTCTTT.

The chain carries TRBV19 and TRBJ1-1; 8 bases are shared with TRBD1. Trimming removed 6 bases from V and 6 bases from J; junction bases left unmatched: 9. Germline CDR1 LNHDA, CDR2 SQIVND (reference sequence). This CDR3 contains 14 residues. CDR3 sequence: CASSPDRGYAEAFF. DNA of the CDR3: TGTGCCAGTAGCCCAGACAGGGGATACGCTGAAGCTTTCTTT. Full variable domain (remainder filled in from reference TRBV19 and TRBJ1-1): DGGITQSPKYLFRKEGQNVTLSCEQNLNHDAMYWYRQDPGQGLRLIYYSQIVNDFQKGDIAEGYSVSREKKESFPLTVTSAQKNPTAFYLCASSPDRGYAEAFFGQGTRLTVV.

This clone has just one count. The chain has TRBV9 and TRBJ1-1, with a possible D match to TRBD1 (5 bases). Trimming left V 4 bases short and J 4 bases short, with 26 bases between. Germline V gene lookup returns CDR1 SGDLS and CDR2 YYNGEE. This CDR3 region has 18 residues. CDR3 in DNA: TGTGCCAGCAGCCTTTTTGGCGGTGAGGTGGACAAGCTCACTGAAGCTTTCTTT. As protein: CASSLFGGEVDKLTEAFF.

The chain is built from TRBV6-5 and TRBJ1-3; D possibly corresponds to TRBD1 (5 bases). Trimming took 0 bases from V and 4 from J, leaving 13 bases between them. In germline, CDR1 is MNHEY, CDR2 SVGAGI. The CDR3 sequence is 16 residues long. This CDR3 is CASSYSPGTVGNTIYF. The CDR3 coding sequence is TGTGCCAGCAGTTACTCCCCGGGGACTGTGGGAAACACCATATATTTT.

The rearrangement links TRBV4-1 to TRBJ1-5; weak D call: TRBD1 (6 bases). V lost 4 bases, J lost 7 bases, and 20 bases lay in between. Germline CDR1 is MGHRA and CDR2 is YSYEKL. The CDR3 has 16 amino acids. CDR3 sequence (DNA): TGCGCCAGCAGCCCCTATACAGGGAAAACCCAGCAGCCCCAGCATTTT. Protein product: CASSPYTGKTQQPQHF.

The J gene is TRBJ2-4, the V gene TRBV4-1; D might be TRBD2 (6 bases). V lost 2 bases, J lost 0 bases, and 14 bases lay in between. Germline CDR1 and CDR2: MGHRA and YSYEKL. The CDR3 is made up of 17 amino acids. CDR3 amino acids: CASSQTTAGLAKNIQYF. In DNA, the CDR3 is TGCGCCAGCAGCCAAACCACGGCGGGACTAGCCAAAAACATTCAGTACTTC.

The chain combines TRBV7-2 with TRBJ1-3, with D perhaps TRBD1 (6 bases). The CDR3 totals 18 residues. Germline CDR1 SGHTA, CDR2 FQGNSA. V was pared by 1 base and J by 2 bases, with 18 bases between. CDR3 in DNA: TGTGCCAGCAGCTTAGTTTTGTTACAGGGTAGCCCTGGAAACACCATATATTTT. It specifies CASSLVLLQGSPGNTIYF.

This clone was picked up a small number of times. The chain recombines TRBV7-9 with TRBJ1-4; D not resolved. The germline V gene encodes CDR1 SEHNR and CDR2 FQNEAQ (reference sequence). This CDR3 has 16 amino acids. The germline V and J ends were trimmed by 6 bases and 6 bases, with 20 bases remaining between them. CDR3 protein: CASSLPPTGYDEKLFF. The CDR3 nucleotides read TGTGCCAGCAGTCTTCCCCCGACGGGGTATGATGAAAAACTGTTTTTT.

This clone showed up just a few times. This chain links TRBV19 with TRBJ1-1; 10 bases are a match to TRBD1. J gave up 6 bases and V 6 bases, and 7 bases lay outside the gene matches. The CDR3 runs 14 residues. CDR1 and CDR2 from the germline V gene are LNHDA and SQIVND (reference sequence). CDR3 amino acids: CASRVGQGFPEAFF. The CDR3 coding sequence is TGTGCCAGTAGGGTGGGACAGGGGTTTCCTGAAGCTTTCTTT.

The rearrangement uses TRBV6-1 and TRBJ2-6, with TRBD1 as a possible D gene (6 bases). The V and J ends lost 5 bases and 1 base respectively, with 12 bases between them. The CDR3 consists of 16 residues. The germline V gene encodes CDR1 MNHNS and CDR2 SASEGT. In DNA form, the CDR3 reads TGTGCCAGCAGTCAAGTACAGGGATCTGGGGCCAACGTCCTGACTTTC. Translation: CASSQVQGSGANVLTF.

This clone was seen just once. V gene TRBV11-3 combines with J gene TRBJ2-1; 8 bases align to TRBD2. From germline, CDR1 is SGHNT and CDR2 YENEEA. This CDR3 has 14 amino acids. J lost 8 bases, V lost 5 bases, and 8 bases had no gene match. CDR3 loop: CASSPGLAGDEQFF. The CDR3 region has the DNA TGTGCCAGCAGCCCCGGACTAGCAGGCGATGAGCAGTTCTTC.

The rearrangement uses TRBV19 and TRBJ2-7; 8 nucleotides agree with TRBD1. V shed 8 bases and J 0 bases; nucleotides not matched to a gene: 6. CDR1 and CDR2 from the germline V gene are LNHDA and SQIVND (reference sequence). The CDR3 is 14 amino acids. The CDR3 coding sequence is TGTGCCAGTCGGCGACAGGGGCCCTCCTACGAGCAGTACTTC. Residues: CASRRQGPSYEQYF.

The CDR3 nucleotides read TGTGCCAGCAGCGGGAGGACAGGCCTCTATGGCTACACCTTC. Its translation: CASSGRTGLYGYTF. V and J are TRBV9 and TRBJ1-2; 7 nucleotides agree with TRBD1. CDR1 is SGDLS, CDR2 YYNGEE, per germline. There are 14 residues in the CDR3. Germline trimming cut 3 bases from V and 4 bases from J; bases unmatched to any gene: 6.

This chain links TRBV25-1 with TRBJ1-1; 8 bases line up with TRBD1. V was pared by 6 bases and J by 1 base, with 4 bases of the junction left unmatched. Germline CDR1 is MGHDK and CDR2 is SYGVNS. The CDR3 has 14 amino acids. The CDR3 bases are TGTGCCAGCAGATTGACAGGGGCGAACACTGAAGCTTTCTTT. Protein product: CASRLTGANTEAFF.